One sample yielded the 5 T cell receptor beta chains listed below, sequenced in a study of early T cells in non-severe SARS-CoV-2 infection. TCRdb re-analysed the 5' RACE reads in MiXCR, keeping a single row per CDR3 protein. The table includes 60,000 to 70,000 distinct CDR3 sequences, 4.9% detected once. Sequenced sample: whole blood. Receptor source: an adult who was a healthcare worker with PCR-confirmed SARS-CoV-2 infection or an uninfected control (not recorded which).

In its sample, this clonotype was seen a few times. V gene TRBV20-1 combines with J gene TRBJ2-3, with 13 bases fitting TRBD2. Germline V gene sequence: CDR1 DFQATT, CDR2 SNEGSKA (reference sequence). Losses at the gene ends were 5 bases for V and 4 bases for J; bases not matched to a gene: 3. This CDR3 spans 14 amino acids. The CDR3: CSALLAGGSDTQYF. CDR3 in DNA: TGCAGTGCTCTACTAGCGGGAGGGTCAGATACGCAGTATTTT.

This clonotype was recorded a few times. The chain employs TRBV5-4 and TRBJ2-4; 11 positions agree with TRBD2. Germline V gene lookup returns CDR1 SGHNT and CDR2 YYREEE (reference sequence). V was clipped by 0 bases and J by 3 bases; unmatched bases: 8. There are 18 residues in the CDR3. CDR3 loop: CASSLGTSGSLGKNIQYF. CDR3 bases: TGTGCCAGCAGCTTGGGTACTAGCGGGAGTTTGGGCAAAAACATTCAGTACTTC.

This clonotype appeared many times. The CDR3 nucleotides are TGCGCCAGCAGCGTGGACGGAGAATACGAGCAGTACTTC. This translates into CASSVDGEYEQYF. The gene calls are TRBV10-2 and TRBJ2-7; D is uncertain. CDR3 size: 13 residues. With 6 bases removed from V and 4 bases from J, the gap between germline ends came to 13 bases. Germline CDR1 is WSHSY and CDR2 is SAAADI.

The chain has TRBV3-1 and TRBJ1-1, with 9 bases aligning to TRBD1. The CDR3 consists of 16 residues. CDR1 is LGHDT, CDR2 YNNKEL, per germline (reference sequence). The V and J ends lost 1 base and 1 base, in that order; junction bases with no gene match: 4. The chain's CDR3 is CASSQGPDRGNTEAFF. Here the CDR3 DNA reads TGTGCCAGCAGCCAAGGGCCGGACAGGGGGAACACTGAAGCTTTCTTT.

There are many counts of this clonotype. The rearrangement uses TRBV7-2 and TRBJ2-1; no firm D call. With 1 base removed from V and 9 bases from J, the gap between germline ends came to 13 bases. CDR1 and CDR2 (germline): SGHTA, FQGNSA. CDR3 size: 14 residues. The CDR3 nucleotides read TGTGCCAGCAGCTTAGTGGGGTATGGTGGTGAGCAGTTCTTC. Translated: CASSLVGYGGEQFF.